The 8 T cell receptor beta chains presented below share a single source sample, sequenced in a study of regulatory T cells in long-lasting Graves disease listed by TCRdb under 2021. Library preparation was by multiplex PCR. Sequencing took place on an Illumina HiSeq 4000. TCR beta libraries were built with iRepertoire HTBI primers and Arm-PCR amplification of CDR3 regions. TCRdb trimmed public reads at Q25 via fastp, called clones via MiXCR and kept in-frame beta chains. When rows share a CDR3 protein, they turn into one entry using the most common DNA and genes. Across this sample there are approximately 400,000 distinct CDR3 sequences, with about 20% seen only once. The top ten hold less than 25% of the sample. The sample's time point label is to be understood as: persistent/refractory GD, antithyroid drugs over 5 years with positive TRAb. For both TCR sequencing and RNA sequencing, RNA was extracted from PBMCs using TRIzol.

The material sequenced was peripheral blood mononuclear cells (PBMCs), taken when the disease was refractory, from a patient treated with antithyroid drugs. These receptors all come from a female donor with Graves disease.

This clonotype was counted ten times or more. The DNA is left out, because the CDR3 cannot be placed on it with certainty; the CDR3 is given as TCRdb lists it. V and J are TRBV28 and TRBJ2-7; the table's D gene call, TRBD1, was not cross checked with the DNA. CDR1 MDHEN and CDR2 SYDVKM come from the germline V gene. The CDR3 length equals 14 residues, ends included. The CDR3 is CASSSSPRVHEQYF.

Only a few counts were recorded for this clonotype. The genes are TRBV2 and TRBJ1-6, with 12 bases aligning to TRBD1. The germline CDR1 and CDR2 sequences are SNHLY and FYNNEI. V was pared by 6 bases and J by 4 bases, with 4 bases of the junction left unmatched. The CDR3 spans 16 residues. Here the CDR3 DNA reads TGTGCCAGCAGGGGACAGGGGGCGATTTATAATTCACCCCTCCACTTT. The encoded protein is CASRGQGAIYNSPLHF.

This clonotype was counted once. V usage is TRBV6-2 or TRBV6-3 and J usage is TRBJ2-1; the D is unclear. The length of the CDR3 is 13 residues. Germline V gene lookup returns CDR1 MNHEY and CDR2 SVGEGT. V was cut by 6 bases and J by 7 bases, with 13 bases left in between. The CDR3 spells CASRPDQLNEQFF. In nucleotides, the CDR3 is TGTGCCAGCAGACCGGACCAGTTAAATGAGCAGTTCTTC.

This clonotype was seen ten or more times. This rearrangement joins TRBV10-3 to TRBJ2-5, with 7 bases matching TRBD2. The ends lost 3 bases at V and 1 base at J; junction bases unmatched: 8. Per germline, CDR1 ENHRY and CDR2 SYGVKD. This CDR3 contains 16 residues. In DNA, the CDR3 is TGTGCCATCAGTGAATCGGCGGGAGCTATCCAAGAGACCCAGTACTTC. It yields the protein CAISESAGAIQETQYF.

The chain recombines TRBV15 with TRBJ1-5; D ambiguous. The CDR3 contains 14 residues. CDR1 is LNHNV and CDR2 is YYDKDF in the germline V gene (reference sequence). Trimming cost V 5 bases and J 0 bases, with 8 bases left between them. The CDR3 region is CATSPLNSNQPQHF. CDR3 bases: TGTGCCACCAGCCCCCTTAATAGCAATCAGCCCCAGCATTTT.

Comment on this clonotype: This could be a read error, since a much larger clone is one nucleotide away. This chain uses TRBV11-2 with TRBJ2-7, with a tentative D call TRBD2 (6 bases). CDR1 and CDR2 (germline): SGHAT, FQNNGV. The CDR3 totals 13 residues. Trimming removed 5 bases at V and 6 bases at J, with 14 bases between. The chain's CDR3 is CASSVGTPGEQYF. CDR3 sequence (DNA): TGTGCCAGCAGCGTCGGGACTCCTGGCGAGCAGTACTTC.

The V gene is TRBV7-8, the J gene TRBJ2-7, with 7 bases fitting TRBD2. This CDR3 has 15 amino acids. V trimming: 2 bases; J trimming: 3 bases; junction bases outside the gene matches: 7. Germline CDR1 reads SGHVS; CDR2 reads FQNEAQ. DNA for the CDR3: TGTGCCAGCAGCTTATCGGCGGGAGTTATCTACGAGCAGTACTTC. As protein: CASSLSAGVIYEQYF.

This clonotype was seen many times. The genes are TRBV12-3 or TRBV12-4 and TRBJ2-5, with 7 positions matching TRBD2. Trimming at V came to 6 bases and at J to 5 bases, leaving 6 bases not matched to a gene. The CDR3 consists of 13 residues. CDR3 region: CASRLEAGETQYF. CDR3 in DNA: TGTGCCAGCAGGCTTGAAGCGGGGGAGACCCAGTACTTC.